Detailed here is one T cell receptor beta chain. The data originate from a study of blood T cell repertoires in COVID-19. The CDR3 consists of 13 residues. Germline V CDR1 and CDR2: KGHSH, LQKENI. V was shortened by 6 bases and J by 1 base, with 7 bases between the two germline ends. Clones were read by immunoSEQ multiplex PCR, and TCRdb kept only the in-frame ones, dropping some. The sample comprises 250,000 or so clones, roughly 90% of which are singletons, and about 0.8% rests with the top ten. The TCR was taken from a woman in her 30s with acute or convalescent COVID-19. The gene calls are TRBV18 and TRBJ1-3; D is ambiguous. Sequenced: peripheral blood. CDR3 in amino acids: CASSEMSGNTIYF. In nucleotides, the CDR3 is TGTGCCAGCTCCGAGATGTCTGGAAACACCATATATTTT.